This T cell receptor beta chain was recorded in a study of T cell responses to AZD1222 COVID-19 vaccine. The protocol was immunoSEQ multiplex PCR, while the TCRdb copy is restricted to in-frame clones and leaves out a portion. The sample yields 40,000 to 55,000 clones, roughly 90% seen once. The CDR3 sequence is 14 residues long. Trimming took 2 bases from V and 0 from J, leaving 7 bases between them. Per germline, CDR1 MNHEY and CDR2 SVGAGI. This receptor was obtained from an adult who received the AZD1222 COVID-19 vaccine. The input for sequencing was peripheral blood, taken 28 days after the second AZD1222 dose. The V call is TRBV6-5, the J call TRBJ1-1, with D uncertain. Written as DNA, the CDR3 is TGTGCCAGCAGTTACCAGGCCTTGAACACTGAAGCTTTCTTT. Translation: CASSYQALNTEAFF.